This T cell receptor beta chain is drawn from a study of shared clonotypes between healthy human individuals. Study details: Per-donor plates numbered three CD4 naive, three CD4 memory, two CD8 naive and one CD8 memory.

Clones were read by immunoSEQ multiplex PCR, and TCRdb kept only the in-frame ones, dropping some. Among about 2.3 million clones listed, approximately 95% were seen once. CDR3 size: 15 residues. CDR1 is SGHVS, CDR2 FQNEAQ, per germline. V lost 2 bases and J lost 2, with 10 bases in between. The study's findings and limits: Some naive CD4 clonotypes, roughly 4.7%, turned up in common across a handful of donors.

Details on this clone: What it binds is unknown.

The donors, healthy adults who were HIV-negative, had experienced no recent acute infections or vaccinations. CD4+ cells were split into CD45RA+ naive and CD45RA-negative memory subsets. This TCR was sampled from a man aged 18-30 years in good health. Some clones in this sample may be carry-over from other donors' samples. This chain uses TRBV7-8 with TRBJ1-5; a possible D gene is TRBD1 (5 bases). Sequences were obtained from naive CD4+ T cells from PBMCs. Subset: CD45RA+ positively selected. CDR3 in amino acids: CASSLQGPGNQPQHF. DNA of the CDR3: TGTGCCAGCAGCTTACAGGGCCCAGGCAATCAGCCCCAGCATTTT. The variable domain in full, completed from reference TRBV7-8 and TRBJ1-5, reads GAGVSQSPRYKVAKRGQDVALRCDPISGHVSLFWYQQALGQGPEFLTYFQNEAQLDKSGLPSDRFFAERPEGSVSTLKIQRTQQEDSAVYLCASSLQGPGNQPQHFGDGTRLSIL.